These 7 T cell receptor beta chains came from one sample sequenced in a study of patients and donors after allogeneic stem cell transplantation. TCRdb called the RT-PCR reads again in MiXCR, with one record for every CDR3 protein. Of about 960,000 distinct CDR3 sequences in the sample, over 15% were seen once. The sequencing sample was made of blood, either unsorted or a sorted T cell fraction (not recorded which). Receptor source: a human donor who was either an allogeneic HSCT recipient or a stem cell or donor lymphocyte infusion donor (not recorded which). It is not recorded whose cells these are; they may come from a transplant donor.

V usage is TRBV4-2 and J usage is TRBJ2-1, with TRBD2 identical over 7 bases. Germline CDR1 and CDR2: LGHNA and YNFKEQ. This CDR3 is 15 amino acids long. Trimming removed 5 bases from V and 4 bases from J; junction bases left unmatched: 8. The CDR3 coding sequence is TGTGCCAGCAGCTCTGGCGGGAGTCAATACAATGAGCAGTTCTTC. Translation: CASSSGGSQYNEQFF.

The chain employs TRBV14 and TRBJ1-1, with D hard to call. V shed 0 bases and J shed 8 bases, with 10 bases lying between them. CDR3 length: 13 amino acids. Germline CDR1 is SGHDN and CDR2 is FVKESK. This CDR3 reads CASSQELESEAFF. CDR3 DNA: TGTGCCAGCAGCCAAGAATTGGAGTCCGAAGCTTTCTTT.

This clonotype has a handful of counts. The chain employs TRBV28 and TRBJ1-2, with 11 bases aligning to TRBD1. CDR1 MDHEN and CDR2 SYDVKM come from the germline V gene. Germline trimming cut 7 bases from V and 5 bases from J; bases unmatched to any gene: 15. This CDR3 has 17 amino acids. CDR3: CASTPGTGGVSGYGYTF. Here the CDR3 DNA reads TGTGCCAGCACCCCTGGGACAGGGGGAGTGAGTGGGTATGGCTACACCTTC.

The V call is TRBV6-1, the J call TRBJ2-1, with 10 bases fitting TRBD2. The trim removed 8 bases at V and 8 bases at J, leaving 12 bases unmatched. CDR1 and CDR2 from the germline V gene are MNHNS and SASEGT. This CDR3 spans 15 amino acids. CDR3 DNA sequence: TGTGCCAGCCACCGAGGGCTAGCGGGAGTCCATGAGCAGTTCTTC. Its translation: CASHRGLAGVHEQFF.

The J gene is TRBJ1-4, the V gene TRBV2; 7 bases fit TRBD1. Germline loops: CDR1 SNHLY, CDR2 FYNNEI. The CDR3 runs 16 residues. Germline trimming cut 6 bases from V and 3 bases from J; bases unmatched to any gene: 10. The CDR3 region is CASRDPDRIPNEKLFF. CDR3 nucleotides: TGTGCCAGCAGAGACCCGGACAGGATTCCTAATGAAAAACTGTTTTTT. Drawing the rest from reference TRBV2 and TRBJ1-4, the complete variable domain is EPEVTQTPSHQVTQMGQEVILRCVPISNHLYFYWYRQILGQKVEFLVSFYNNEISEKSEIFDDQFSVERPDGSNFTLKIRSTKLEDSAMYFCASRDPDRIPNEKLFFGSGTQLSVL.

The V gene is TRBV5-1, the J gene TRBJ1-5; weak D call: TRBD1 (6 bases). This CDR3 contains 16 residues. Per the germline V gene, CDR1 is SGHRS and CDR2 is YFSETQ. Deletions cut 0 bases from V and 2 bases from J, with 12 bases between. Here the CDR3 DNA reads TGCGCCAGCAGCTTGGAGAGGGGGTCGGGCAATCAGCCCCAGCATTTT. The encoded protein is CASSLERGSGNQPQHF.

The V and J genes are TRBV25-1 and TRBJ2-7; D call uncertain. The length of the CDR3 is 16 residues. The germline gives CDR1 MGHDK, CDR2 SYGVNS. Trimming left V 1 base short and J 2 bases short, with 15 bases between. This chain's CDR3 is CASSESGALTPYEQYF. The CDR3 DNA sequence: TGTGCCAGCAGTGAATCGGGCGCCTTAACCCCCTACGAGCAGTACTTC.